The clone carrying this T cell receptor (beta chain) appeared a single time. What it recognizes is unknown. Excluded were patients having autoimmune disease history or systemic immunosuppression. The data derive from a study of OX40 agonist ivuxolimab in advanced cancers. Overall study: The study enrolled dose-escalation patients with hepatocellular carcinoma, melanoma, renal cell or head and neck cancer.

Study-wide results and limits: There were, on average, more expanded clones in CD8+ T cells than in CD4+.

Measured with immunoSEQ multiplex PCR; TCRdb has only the in-frame clones, and not every one. The table includes 30,000 to 45,000 clones, roughly 92% detected once. This TCR derives from an adult with an advanced solid tumor such as melanoma, head and neck, liver or kidney cancer. The source material was CD4+ or CD8+ T cells sorted from blood, sampled in a trial of the OX40 agonist ivuxolimab.

This CDR3 reads CASSPTGLAGYEQYF. The CDR3 DNA is TGTGCCAGCAGTCCGACGGGACTAGCGGGCTACGAGCAGTACTTC. The V call is TRBV27, the J call TRBJ2-7, with 12 bases lining up with TRBD2. The length of the CDR3 is 15 residues. Losses at the gene ends were 5 bases for V and 3 bases for J; bases not matched to a gene: 5. The V gene's germline CDR1 is MNHEY and CDR2 SMNVEV (reference sequence).